The clone carrying this T cell receptor (beta chain) has only a few counts. This entry comes from a study of shared clonotypes between healthy human individuals. As originally analysed: In the immunoSEQ data, sequences were junction-only and lacked quality scores, so filtering differed. Here immunoSEQ multiplex PCR was the method, and the copy in TCRdb shows in-frame clones only, minus some. From that table come the V and J calls and clone size; the DNA was used to work out D and trimming. The sample carries approximately 530,000 clones, 90% to 96% recorded once. This receptor was obtained from a woman aged 25 to 39 in good health. Specimen: naive CD4+ T cells sorted from blood. Described subset: CD45RA+ positively selected.

CDR3 nucleotides: TGTGCCAGCAGCTTAGAGTTGGGAGGGCTCCACGAGCAGTACTTC. This gives the protein CASSLELGGLHEQYF. This rearrangement joins TRBV7-6 to TRBJ2-7; TRBD2 agrees at 7 bases. Per the germline V gene, CDR1 is SGHVS and CDR2 is FNYEAQ. Trimming cost V 1 base and J 5 bases; bases outside gene matches: 8. This CDR3 is built from 15 residues.